This TCR beta chain was sequenced for a study of identical twins. Study-level results: Within twin pairs, the out-of-frame alpha sequences they shared showed excess low generation probability.

CDR3 length equals 14 residues. One entry per CDR3 protein results from TCRdb running MiXCR on the 5' RACE reads. The data hold fewer than 900,000 distinct CDR3 sequences, with approximately 22% observed a single time. This clonotype was seen only a few times. Its matching antigen is unknown. Its ends do not fully match the called genes, so a read error is possible. These data were also reused for a study on T cells expressing NK-cell markers. This second report adds: The CD3+CD56-NKG2C+ fraction of several donors was likewise dominated by these clonotypes.

The clonotype originates from a woman aged 18-29 years in good health. This chain uses TRBV12-3 or TRBV12-4 with TRBJ2-2; 9 bases align to TRBD2. Material for sequencing was PBMCs. CDR3 sequence: CASEASGNAGELFF. As DNA, the CDR3 is TGTGCCAGCGAGGCTAGCGGGAACGCCGGGGAGCTGTTTTTT.